Shown below are 18 T cell receptor beta chains from a single sample sequenced in a study of blood T cell repertoires in COVID-19. TCRdb keeps only in-frame clones here, not all; method: immunoSEQ multiplex PCR. The sample lists almost 50,000 clones, roughly 89% seen once, with roughly 1.5% in the top ten. Sequenced: peripheral blood. The receptor source for this set is a man aged 50 to 60 with acute or convalescent COVID-19.

The CDR3 loop reads CASRGDRGPADTQYF. The DNA of the CDR3 is TGTGCCAGCAGGGGGGACAGGGGGCCGGCAGATACGCAGTATTTT. V and J are TRBV6-5 and TRBJ2-3; 12 nucleotides line up with TRBD1. Germline V gene sequence: CDR1 MNHEY, CDR2 SVGAGI. The CDR3 sequence is 15 residues long. The junction had 5 bases not matched to a gene; V was cut back by 6 bases and J by 4 bases.

This rearrangement joins TRBV2 to TRBJ1-5; 8 bases fit TRBD1. V lost 1 base and J lost 4; bases outside the gene matches: 3. Germline CDR1 and CDR2: SNHLY and FYNNEI. This CDR3 is 15 amino acids long. The CDR3 sequence is CASSEGTGINQPQHF. As DNA, the CDR3 is TGTGCCAGCAGTGAAGGGACAGGGATAAATCAGCCCCAGCATTTT.

The V gene is TRBV11-2, the J gene TRBJ2-7; D is unresolved. CDR1 is SGHAT, CDR2 FQNNGV, per germline. V lost 5 bases and J 12 bases, leaving 14 bases between the germline ends. This CDR3 region has 11 residues. The CDR3 loop is CASSASRYPYF. CDR3 coding DNA: TGTGCCAGCAGCGCCTCGAGGTATCCGTACTTC. Looking up the rest from reference TRBV11-2 and TRBJ2-7 gives the full variable domain: EAGVAQSPRYKIIEKRQSVAFWCNPISGHATLYWYQQILGQGPKLLIQFQNNGVVDDSQLPKDRFSAERLKGVDSTLKIQPAKLEDSAVYLCASSASRYPYFGPGTRLTVT.

J is TRBJ1-1 and V is TRBV7-2; D is possibly TRBD1 (5 bases). V lost 4 bases and J 1 base, leaving 10 bases between the germline ends. This CDR3 has 14 residues. Looked up from germline, CDR1 is SGHTA and CDR2 is FQGNSA. The CDR3 DNA sequence: TGTGCCAGCAGCTCAGGGCATGGGAACACTGAAGCTTTCTTT. This translates into CASSSGHGNTEAFF.

V is TRBV6-2 or TRBV6-3 and J is TRBJ2-7; possibly TRBD1 for D (5 bases). CDR1 and CDR2 from the germline V gene are MNHEY and SVGEGT. V shed 0 bases and J shed 2 bases, with 11 bases lying between them. This CDR3 has 15 amino acids. This CDR3 reads CASSYSGDRPYEQYF. In DNA, the CDR3 is TGTGCCAGCAGTTACTCGGGCGACAGACCCTACGAGCAGTACTTC.

The CDR3 loop reads CASSPDRGEGYTF. CDR3 coding DNA: TGTGCCAGTAGTCCGGACAGGGGGGAAGGCTACACCTTC. This sequence joins TRBV19 and TRBJ1-2; 10 positions match TRBD1. The CDR3 loop spans 13 amino acids. The germline V gene has CDR1 LNHDA and CDR2 SQIVND (reference sequence). V lost 5 bases and J lost 8; bases outside the gene matches: 5.

This sequence joins TRBV9 and TRBJ2-7, with D perhaps TRBD2 (6 bases). The CDR3 loop spans 13 amino acids. The ends were cut back, 0 bases at V and 4 bases at J, with 8 bases in the middle. From germline, CDR1 is SGDLS and CDR2 YYNGEE. Written as DNA, the CDR3 is TGTGCCAGCAGCGTAGTTGGGGGGTACGAGCAGTACTTC. This sequence encodes CASSVVGGYEQYF.

The chain joins TRBV19 to TRBJ2-1; 11 nucleotides agree with TRBD2. This CDR3 has 13 residues. The V gene's germline CDR1 is LNHDA and CDR2 SQIVND (reference sequence). Trimming removed 5 bases from V and 10 bases from J; junction bases left unmatched: 4. Here the CDR3 reads CASSALAGGEQFF. The CDR3, as DNA: TGTGCCAGTAGTGCCCTAGCGGGGGGCGAGCAGTTCTTC.

The rearrangement uses TRBV18 and TRBJ2-1, with TRBD1 matching over 9 bases. The CDR3 sequence is 17 residues long. With V trimmed by 4 bases and J by 4 bases, 11 bases remained unmatched. From germline, CDR1 is KGHSH and CDR2 LQKENI. CDR3 bases: TGTGCCAGCTCACAAGCCGGCCCGGGACAGGGATACAATGAGCAGTTCTTC. Its translation: CASSQAGPGQGYNEQFF.

The chain couples TRBV5-5 to TRBJ1-2, with 7 bases matching TRBD1. Germline CDR1 and CDR2: SGHKS and YYEKEE (reference sequence). V lost 0 bases and J lost 5; bases outside the gene matches: 1. CDR3 length: 13 amino acids. The CDR3 coding sequence is TGTGCCAGCAGCTTGGACAGGGGTTATGGCTACACCTTC. Its protein product is CASSLDRGYGYTF.

This chain joins TRBV3-1 (or the pseudogene TRBV3-2) and TRBJ2-1; D not resolved. V was pared by 2 bases and J by 0 bases, with 14 bases between. This CDR3 spans 17 amino acids. CDR1 and CDR2 from the germline V gene are LGHDT and YNNKEL (reference sequence). The CDR3 DNA follows: TGTGCCAGCAGCCAAATAAGGAGCCCGGGCTCCTACAATGAGCAGTTCTTC. It yields the protein CASSQIRSPGSYNEQFF.

This clone was seen just once. The chain joins TRBV7-2 to TRBJ1-2; the D gene is possibly TRBD1 (5 bases). V lost 2 bases and J lost 8, with 18 bases in between. The CDR3 totals 15 residues. Germline CDR1 is SGHTA and CDR2 is FQGNSA. CDR3 sequence: CASSLRAGGLEGYTF. Written as DNA, the CDR3 is TGTGCCAGCAGCTTAAGGGCGGGGGGATTAGAAGGCTACACCTTC. The variable domain in full, completed from reference TRBV7-2 and TRBJ1-2, reads GAGVSQSPSNKVTEKGKDVELRCDPISGHTALYWYRQSLGQGLEFLIYFQGNSAPDKSGLPSDRFSAERTGGSVSTLTIQRTQQEDSAVYLCASSLRAGGLEGYTFGSGTRLTVV.

This chain connects TRBV5-4 to TRBJ2-1; TRBD2 might be the D (7 bases). V lost 10 bases, J lost 8 bases, and 16 bases lay in between. Per germline, CDR1 SGHNT and CDR2 YYREEE (reference sequence). This CDR3 is 12 amino acids long. CDR3 amino acids: CAWRGPSDEQFF. Here the CDR3 DNA reads TGTGCCTGGCGGGGGCCTTCCGATGAGCAGTTCTTC.

In its sample, this clone was seen a few times. The rearrangement uses TRBV2 and TRBJ2-1, with a possible D match to TRBD2 (5 bases). Germline assignment: CDR1 SNHLY and CDR2 FYNNEI. V lost 6 bases, J lost 11 bases, and 14 bases lay in between. The CDR3 has 12 amino acids. The CDR3 sequence: CASRLDREQQFF. For the CDR3, the DNA is TGTGCCAGCAGACTAGACCGTGAGCAGCAGTTCTTC. The whole variable domain, remainder taken from reference TRBV2 and TRBJ2-1, is EPEVTQTPSHQVTQMGQEVILRCVPISNHLYFYWYRQILGQKVEFLVSFYNNEISEKSEIFDDQFSVERPDGSNFTLKIRSTKLEDSAMYFCASRLDREQQFFGPGTRLTVL.

The rearrangement links TRBV5-6 to TRBJ1-3, with D possibly being TRBD1 (5 bases). Between the trimmed V and J ends, which lost 4 bases and 3 bases, there was a span of 11 bases. The CDR3 has 14 residues. Per germline, CDR1 SGHDT and CDR2 YYEEEE. CDR3 sequence: CASSAQGRGNTIYF. CDR3 DNA sequence: TGTGCCAGCAGCGCGCAGGGCCGTGGAAACACCATATATTTT.

There are a few counts of this clone. This chain uses TRBV19 with TRBJ1-2, with D maybe TRBD1 (5 bases). Germline CDR1 reads LNHDA; CDR2 reads SQIVND (reference sequence). Trimming removed 5 bases at V and 3 bases at J, with 10 bases between. The CDR3 loop spans 13 amino acids. CDR3 protein: CASSAGKHYGYTF. The DNA for the CDR3 is TGTGCCAGTAGTGCAGGGAAGCACTATGGCTACACCTTC.

V usage is TRBV7-2 and J usage is TRBJ2-7, with 10 bases lining up with TRBD2. With 8 bases clipped from V and 2 bases from J, the junction kept 12 bases outside the gene matches. The CDR3 runs to 16 residues. Germline V lookup: CDR1 SGHTA, CDR2 FQGNSA. DNA of the CDR3: TGTGCCAGCTGTCCTAGCGGGAGTTTACCCCCCTACGAGCAGTACTTC. Translating gives CASCPSGSLPPYEQYF.

This clone was counted once. V and J are TRBV6-5 and TRBJ1-6, with D perhaps TRBD1 (6 bases). CDR1 and CDR2 (germline): MNHEY, SVGAGI. This CDR3 is 14 amino acids long. V dropped 2 bases and J dropped 8 bases, with 10 bases sitting between them. This CDR3 is CASSYRGLDSPLHF. In DNA form, the CDR3 reads TGTGCCAGCAGTTACAGGGGGTTGGATTCACCCCTCCACTTT.